The rows below give T cell receptor beta chains drawn from one sample of a study of blood T cell repertoires in COVID-19. Produced via immunoSEQ multiplex PCR; TCRdb's table is partial and in-frame only. This sample yields 180,000 or so clones, of which more than 75% are seen a single time; around 8.9% belongs to the top ten. Material for sequencing was peripheral blood. Every receptor here comes from a woman aged 50 to 60 with active or convalescent COVID-19. CDR3s include the opening cysteine and the closing phenylalanine or tryptophan. Size tells how often a clone was seen (once, few, many) or the class of an expanded clone, and some rows leave it out.

clone_size | j_call | v_call | cdr3_aa
- | TRBJ1-4 | TRBV14 | CASSQGTRASNEKLFF
- | TRBJ1-2 | TRBV19 | CASRTGDGYTF
- | TRBJ1-1 | TRBV18 | CASSPREDGGTEAFF
once | TRBJ1-5 | TRBV19 | CASSIRGDSNQPQHF
- | TRBJ1-4 | TRBV30 | CAWSDSNNEKLFF
- | TRBJ2-5 | TRBV5-1 | CASSFEFQETQYF
- | TRBJ2-7 | TRBV6-5 | CASRKGQAGYEQYF
- | TRBJ2-7 | TRBV7-6 | CASSLSSGSPYEQYF
- | TRBJ1-2 | TRBV6-6 | CATLSQGGANYGYTF
- | TRBJ2-1 | TRBV27 | CASTALAGENEQFF
once | TRBJ2-5 | TRBV30 | CAWSYVYPGMGQETQYF
- | TRBJ2-7 | TRBV24-1 | CATSDSDPGLAAYYEQYF
few | TRBJ1-2 | TRBV5-5 | CASSPTGGHGYTF
- | TRBJ1-1 | TRBV4-1 | CASSHRGTGFDEAFF
- | TRBJ2-1 | TRBV30 | CAWSAEEEPYEQFF
- | TRBJ1-2 | TRBV18 | CASSLGGSDGYTF
- | TRBJ2-7 | TRBV19 | CASSPSGGIYEQYF
- | TRBJ2-7 | TRBV7-2 | CASSPRHPTSGSSYEQYF
few | TRBJ1-4 | TRBV6-5 | CASTSGEGKLFF
- | TRBJ1-6 | TRBV5-1 | CASSLGGRGDSPLHF
few | TRBJ2-7 | TRBV7-2 | CASSSRTGQGEQYF
- | TRBJ1-2 | TRBV9 | CASSVVGSGRPFYGYTF
few | TRBJ2-7 | TRBV5-1 | CASSLHPGTGYEQYF
- | TRBJ1-5 | TRBV4-3 | CASSQDLIGGNQPQHF
- | TRBJ2-1 | TRBV29-1 | CATRVDNEQFF
- | TRBJ1-2 | TRBV30 | CAWRGAGYGYTF
- | TRBJ1-2 | TRBV25-1 | CASTPWGADYGYTF
- | TRBJ2-3 | TRBV7-6 | CASSSINPGLAGGPGPDTQYF
- | TRBJ1-1 | TRBV28 | CASGAGRETEAFF
- | TRBJ2-2 | TRBV9 | CASSLLAANTGELFF
- | TRBJ2-1 | TRBV9 | CASSGSGGVANEQFF
- | TRBJ2-3 | TRBV19 | CASTQGNTDTQYF
many | TRBJ1-1 | TRBV29-1 | CSVTKALNTEAFF
few | TRBJ1-1 | TRBV19 | CASSVGQDRRWTEAFF
- | TRBJ1-2 | TRBV25-1 | CASSDSSGTPKANYGYTF
few | TRBJ1-5 | TRBV3-1/TRBV3-2 | CASSQLGSGQHF
- | TRBJ1-2 | TRBV5-6 | CASSTGTLDGYTF
- | TRBJ2-1 | TRBV28 | CASSFPGDTYNEQFF
- | TRBJ2-7 | TRBV13 | CASSQGVAGRPINDEQYF
- | TRBJ2-3 | TRBV6-6 | CASSSGASTDTQYF
- | TRBJ2-5 | TRBV5-1 | CASSADQETQYF
- | TRBJ2-5 | TRBV5-6 | CASSLVLGHPVRTQYF
- | TRBJ1-6 | TRBV19 | CASSSGESYSPLHF